This entry lists 12 T cell receptor beta chains sequenced from one sample in a study of blood T cells in healthy people across ages (dated by TCRdb to 2013 to 2016). Libraries were made using 5' RACE. Sequencing relied on an Illumina HiSeq 2500. A second about 7 to 12 cycle PCR used a sample-barcoded 5' primer and a J-beta primer mix. The public reads were run again by TCRdb, first through fastp at Q25 and then through MiXCR, and only productive beta chains were kept. All rows with the same CDR3 protein become a single entry with the most common DNA and genes. This sample has 650,000 to 1,000,000 distinct CDR3 sequences in its table, and 35% to 40% of those were observed once. Over 10% of the sample lies in the top ten. Sequencing was carried out using blood. Source of these receptors: a man in his late teens or twenties in good health.

Only a few counts were recorded for this clonotype. This rearrangement joins TRBV20-1 to TRBJ2-1, with a weak D call TRBD1 (5 bases). Trimming removed 6 bases from V and 0 bases from J, with 15 bases in between. The CDR3 runs 15 residues. Per germline, CDR1 DFQATT and CDR2 SNEGSKA (reference sequence). The CDR3 loop reads CSAGEPRSSYNEQFF. For the CDR3, the DNA is TGCAGTGCAGGGGAACCCAGGAGCTCCTACAATGAGCAGTTCTTC.

The chain links TRBV6-2 or TRBV6-3 to TRBJ1-5; TRBD1 is a possible D gene (6 bases). The V and J ends lost 0 bases and 11 bases respectively, with 8 bases between them. CDR3 length equals 12 residues. Germline CDR1 reads MNHEY; CDR2 reads SVGEGT. CDR3 residues: CASSYSSGAQHF. CDR3 nucleotides: TGTGCCAGCAGTTACTCTTCAGGGGCCCAGCATTTT.

This chain uses TRBV20-1 with TRBJ2-5; D unclear. The CDR3 has 19 amino acids. Germline V lookup: CDR1 DFQATT, CDR2 SNEGSKA (reference sequence). Between the trimmed V and J ends, which lost 0 bases and 0 bases, there was a span of 23 bases. The CDR3 sequence: CSARDTIGWPKRYQETQYF. The CDR3 DNA sequence: TGCAGTGCTAGAGATACTATTGGGTGGCCTAAACGGTACCAAGAGACCCAGTACTTC.

The rearrangement joins TRBV2 to TRBJ2-1; TRBD2 aligns across 10 bases. The J call is doubtful: the DNA matches TRBJ2-7 better. Germline V gene sequence: CDR1 SNHLY, CDR2 FYNNEI. The CDR3 runs to 17 residues. In nucleotides, the CDR3 is TGTGCCGGCGTCGGTAGCGGGGGGCCATACTCCTACAATGAGCAGTACTTC. As protein: CAGVGSGGPYSYNEQYF.

This clonotype was seen a handful of times. The chain recombines TRBV12-3 or TRBV12-4 with TRBJ2-5; D gene uncertain. The CDR3 spans 15 residues. The V and J ends lost 1 base and 11 bases respectively, with 20 bases between them. CDR3 residues: CASSLVGSIPNEQYF. The DNA of the CDR3 is TGTGCCAGCAGTTTAGTGGGCAGTATACCGAATGAGCAGTACTTC.

In this sample, this clonotype turned up a few times. The chain links TRBV6-2 or TRBV6-3 to TRBJ2-7, with 10 bases lining up with TRBD1. Losses at the gene ends were 7 bases for V and 3 bases for J; bases not matched to a gene: 15. The CDR3 consists of 17 residues. Germline V gene lookup returns CDR1 MNHEY and CDR2 SVGEGT. The CDR3 nucleotides are TGTGCCAGCACCAAAGGGGCCGGGACAGGGGAAATCTACGAGCAGTACTTC. It yields the protein CASTKGAGTGEIYEQYF.

This clonotype has more than one count but fewer than ten. CDR3 sequence (DNA): TGTGCCAGCAGCACCCCAGTGACTGAAGCTTTCTTT. This sequence encodes CASSTPVTEAFF. This chain joins TRBV12-3 or TRBV12-4 and TRBJ1-1; D not certain. The CDR3 is 12 amino acids. With 6 bases removed from V and 5 bases from J, the gap between germline ends came to 10 bases.

This chain connects TRBV2 to TRBJ1-2; 10 positions match TRBD1. The J segment lost 7 bases and the V segment lost 6 bases, leaving 11 bases of the junction unmatched. This CDR3 contains 15 residues. Per the germline V gene, CDR1 is SNHLY and CDR2 is FYNNEI. CDR3 DNA sequence: TGTGCCAGCAGCGCAAACCGGGACAGGGGTGGTGGCTACACCTTC. Translating it yields CASSANRDRGGGYTF.

Concerning this clonotype itself: With a much larger clone just one base away, this may be a read error. V usage is TRBV14 and J usage is TRBJ2-1; D uncertain. The assigned J gene may be wrong: the sequence end matches TRBJ2-7 better. Germline values: CDR1 SGHDN, CDR2 FVKESK. The CDR3 covers 15 residues. The CDR3 protein is CASSQALDYYNEQYF. The CDR3 nucleotides are TGTGCCAGCAGCCAAGCCCTTGATTATTACAATGAGCAGTACTTC.

This clonotype showed up just a few times. The chain combines TRBV10-3 with TRBJ1-2; D may be TRBD1 (5 bases). V lost 11 bases and J lost 7, with 14 bases in between. Germline V gene sequence: CDR1 ENHRY, CDR2 SYGVKD. This CDR3 contains 11 residues. CDR3: CASGTERGYTF. CDR3 DNA sequence: TGTGCCTCCGGGACGGAGCGTGGCTACACCTTC.

This chain connects TRBV9 to TRBJ1-2; 9 positions agree with TRBD1. V was clipped by 0 bases and J by 4 bases; unmatched bases: 7. Germline V gives CDR1 SGDLS, CDR2 YYNGEE. This CDR3 is built from 16 residues. CDR3 nucleotide sequence: TGTGCCAGCAGCGTAGCCGGACAGGGGATGGGCTATGGCTACACCTTC. This codes for CASSVAGQGMGYGYTF.

Only a few counts were recorded for this clonotype. The genes are TRBV6-6 and TRBJ2-7; D is possibly TRBD2 (6 bases). The ends were cut back, 5 bases at V and 2 bases at J, with 10 bases in the middle. Germline CDR1 is MNHNY and CDR2 is SVGAGI (reference sequence). CDR3 length equals 13 residues. CDR3 sequence (DNA): TGTGCCAGCAGTGCGGGGTTCACCTACGAGCAGTACTTC. Amino acid sequence: CASSAGFTYEQYF.